A selection of T cell receptor beta chains follows, all from one sample in a study of Graves' ophthalmopathy and Graves' hyperthyroidism. Each CDR3 protein gets one entry after TCRdb re-called the multiplex PCR reads with MiXCR. The sample lists approximately 700,000 distinct CDR3 sequences; around 40% were seen once. Sequencing input: peripheral blood. These receptors came from an adult man with Graves' ophthalmopathy. The conserved cysteine and the conserved F or W are not part of the CDR3 here.

V gene: TRBV6-4
CDR3 length: 9
J gene: TRBJ1-2
CDR3 protein: ASSPGTART

V gene: TRBV9
CDR3 length: 12
J gene: TRBJ2-7
CDR3 protein: ASSVGHQLSEQY

V gene: TRBV4-2
CDR3 length: 11
J gene: TRBJ1-2
CDR3 protein: ASSQARDYGYT

V gene: TRBV19
CDR3 length: 12
J gene: TRBJ1-1
CDR3 protein: ASRGTGHAFEAF

V gene: TRBV13
CDR3 length: 13
J gene: TRBJ2-7
CDR3 protein: ASSLGGSGSYEQY

V gene: TRBV10-3
CDR3 length: 10
J gene: TRBJ2-7
CDR3 protein: ASSYDSYEQY

V gene: TRBV12-3/TRBV12-4
CDR3 length: 10
J gene: TRBJ1-2
CDR3 protein: ASSLALLGYT

V gene: TRBV7-2
CDR3 length: 9
J gene: TRBJ1-2
CDR3 protein: AWDLDYGYT

V gene: TRBV12-3/TRBV12-4
CDR3 length: 12
J gene: TRBJ1-1
CDR3 protein: ASSLVGAGAEAF

V gene: TRBV10-3
CDR3 length: 13
J gene: TRBJ1-5
CDR3 protein: AISDDRVANQPQH

V gene: TRBV2
CDR3 length: 13
J gene: TRBJ2-5
CDR3 protein: ASSPLKSPEETQY

V gene: TRBV12-3/TRBV12-4
CDR3 length: 10
J gene: TRBJ1-3
CDR3 protein: ATSDGGNTIY

V gene: TRBV2
CDR3 length: 11
J gene: TRBJ1-5
CDR3 protein: ASRRTVHQPQH

V gene: TRBV24-1
CDR3 length: 13
J gene: TRBJ2-7
CDR3 protein: ATSDSDRTTYEQY

V gene: TRBV10-3
CDR3 length: 11
J gene: TRBJ2-7
CDR3 protein: ATGTLSSYEQY

V gene: TRBV7-2
CDR3 length: 12
J gene: TRBJ2-5
CDR3 protein: ASSLVLGGETQY

V gene: TRBV7-9
CDR3 length: 13
J gene: TRBJ2-7
CDR3 protein: ASSLGGLRGYEQY

V gene: TRBV7-2
CDR3 length: 12
J gene: TRBJ1-2
CDR3 protein: ASSLISGNYGYT

V gene: TRBV5-1
CDR3 length: 12
J gene: TRBJ1-2
CDR3 protein: ASSLAWGDYGYT

V gene: TRBV7-6
CDR3 length: 13
J gene: TRBJ2-7
CDR3 protein: ASSLDLTATYEQY

V gene: TRBV20-1
CDR3 length: 10
J gene: TRBJ2-5
CDR3 protein: SVGGTQETQY

V gene: TRBV20-1
CDR3 length: 9
J gene: TRBJ1-4
CDR3 protein: SAIDRGRLF

V gene: TRBV7-2
CDR3 length: 12
J gene: TRBJ1-1
CDR3 protein: ASSQTGTGTEAF

V gene: TRBV29-1
CDR3 length: 12
J gene: TRBJ1-4
CDR3 protein: SVTGQGQLGKLF

V gene: TRBV20-1
CDR3 length: 10
J gene: TRBJ1-2
CDR3 protein: SAERTDYGYT

V gene: TRBV2
CDR3 length: 9
J gene: TRBJ2-1
CDR3 protein: ASSSGDEQF

V gene: TRBV20-1
CDR3 length: 11
J gene: TRBJ1-6
CDR3 protein: SAAGQNNSPLH

V gene: TRBV7-9
CDR3 length: 14
J gene: TRBJ2-6
CDR3 protein: ASSLIRGAGANVLT

V gene: TRBV2
CDR3 length: 14
J gene: TRBJ2-6
CDR3 protein: ASSRTRDTRANVLT

V gene: TRBV28
CDR3 length: 12
J gene: TRBJ1-4
CDR3 protein: ASSFRTPNEKLF

V gene: TRBV6-5
CDR3 length: 12
J gene: TRBJ1-2
CDR3 protein: ASRPPDKVHGYT

V gene: TRBV19
CDR3 length: 13
J gene: TRBJ2-7
CDR3 protein: ASSPSGQGFNEQY

V gene: TRBV6-5
CDR3 length: 14
J gene: TRBJ1-2
CDR3 protein: ASRNILHRDLYGYT

V gene: TRBV10-3
CDR3 length: 12
J gene: TRBJ1-2
CDR3 protein: ASSYSPSYYGYT

V gene: TRBV2
CDR3 length: 16
J gene: TRBJ1-6
CDR3 protein: ASSESGGLGRSNSPLH

V gene: TRBV10-3
CDR3 length: 11
J gene: TRBJ2-2
CDR3 protein: ATSEENTGELF

V gene: TRBV20-1
CDR3 length: 11
J gene: TRBJ2-7
CDR3 protein: SAGQGNNGEQY

V gene: TRBV2
CDR3 length: 12
J gene: TRBJ2-5
CDR3 protein: ASSEPAGGETQY

V gene: TRBV2
CDR3 length: 11
J gene: TRBJ1-6
CDR3 protein: ASRGQNNSPLH

V gene: TRBV20-1
CDR3 length: 9
J gene: TRBJ1-1
CDR3 protein: SASFLFEAF

V gene: TRBV10-3
CDR3 length: 13
J gene: TRBJ1-1
CDR3 protein: ASSYVWGGNTEAF

V gene: TRBV6-4
CDR3 length: 18
J gene: TRBJ1-5
CDR3 protein: ASSDYMGAEAAHSNQPQH

V gene: TRBV10-3
CDR3 length: 13
J gene: TRBJ1-3
CDR3 protein: AIGAGTASGNTIY

V gene: TRBV20-1
CDR3 length: 9
J gene: TRBJ2-2
CDR3 protein: SARGDGELF

V gene: TRBV20-1
CDR3 length: 11
J gene: TRBJ1-6
CDR3 protein: SATGTGGSPLH

V gene: TRBV7-3
CDR3 length: 13
J gene: TRBJ1-3
CDR3 protein: ASSSMGTGANTIY

V gene: TRBV7-3
CDR3 length: 15
J gene: TRBJ2-5
CDR3 protein: ASSPGTSGGLQETQY